These 27 T cell receptor beta chains originate from one sample sequenced in a study of T cells in women clearing cervical HPV infection. TCRdb's copy holds only in-frame clones and misses some; the assay was immunoSEQ multiplex PCR. Recorded for this sample: 46,000 or so clones. Material: blood buffy coat. The source of these receptors is a woman aged 18 to 75 with a cervical HPV16 infection that either progressed to CIN3+ or cleared (not recorded which).

With respect to this clone: From the germline J gene comes the end of the CDR3, since the read stops 3 residues before it. The chain couples TRBV5-6 to TRBJ2-3, with 11 positions matching TRBD1. Germline-derived CDR1 and CDR2 are SGHDT and YYEEEE. The CDR3 is 15 amino acids. Trimming removed 4 bases from V and 4 bases from J; junction bases left unmatched: 5. The DNA read from the CDR3 is TGTGCCAGCAGCCCGGACAGGGGGCGCGCAGATACG. Translated: CASSPDRGRADT. The full CDR3 protein reads CASSPDRGRADTQYF. Full variable domain (missing parts from reference TRBV5-6 and TRBJ2-3): DAGVTQSPTHLIKTRGQQVTLRCSPKSGHDTVSWYQQALGQGPQFIFQYYEEEERQRGNFPDRFSGHQFPNYSSELNVNALLLGDSALYLCASSPDRGRADTQYFGPGTRLTVL.

Comments on this clone: From the germline J gene comes the end of the CDR3, since the read stops 3 residues before it. The chain combines TRBV30 with TRBJ1-2; D might be TRBD1 (5 bases). Germline lookup yields CDR1 GTSNPN and CDR2 SVGIG (reference sequence). The CDR3 has 15 amino acids. The CDR3 here is CAWSEGLAAPDTYTF. The CDR3 DNA, read in part, is TGTGCCTGGAGTGAGGGACTAGCGGCCCCAGATACC.

Concerning this clone: The read comes to an end 3 residues before the CDR3 does, leaving the germline J gene to fill in the end. The chain joins TRBV11-3 to TRBJ2-7; TRBD1 aligns across 7 bases. Germline trimming cut 0 bases from V and 3 bases from J; bases unmatched to any gene: 5. Germline CDR1 reads SGHNT; CDR2 reads YENEEA. This CDR3 comprises 15 residues. CDR3 residues: CASSLEGQIHYEQYF. The sequenced part of the CDR3 DNA is TGTGCCAGCAGCTTAGAGGGACAGATACACTACGAG.

With respect to this clone: The read terminates 3 residues before the CDR3 end, so the remaining end is supplied by the germline J gene. The chain employs TRBV7-8 and TRBJ2-4, with D perhaps TRBD1 (5 bases). Per the germline V gene, CDR1 is SGHVS and CDR2 is FQNEAQ. V was trimmed by 5 bases and J by 0 bases, leaving 20 bases between them. There are 18 residues in the CDR3. Here the CDR3 reads CASSQEGAWTLAKNIQYF. The CDR3 bases that were read are TGTGCCAGCAGCCAGGAAGGGGCTTGGACGCTAGCCAAAAACATT.

As regards this clone: The CDR3 end lies 3 residues beyond the end of the read and is filled in from the germline J gene. The chain carries TRBV13 and TRBJ2-7; 8 bases fit TRBD1. Germline V lookup: CDR1 PRHDT, CDR2 FYEKMQ (reference sequence). The CDR3 length is 14 residues. With V trimmed by 2 bases and J by 3 bases, 3 bases remained unmatched. The covered CDR3 bases are TGTGCCAGCAGCTTAAGGGACAGGAGCTACGAG. Translating gives CASSLRDRSYE. The full-length CDR3 reads as CASSLRDRSYEQYF.

In the case of this clone: The read gets to within 3 residues of the CDR3 end, and the germline J gene fills in the rest. The chain carries TRBV19 and TRBJ1-4, with 7 bases identical to TRBD1. Losses at the gene ends were 6 bases for V and 10 bases for J; bases not matched to a gene: 11. The CDR3 sequence is 14 residues long. Germline CDR1 LNHDA, CDR2 SQIVND (reference sequence). The sequenced part of the CDR3 DNA is TGTGCCAGTAGCCCCGGGACAGAGGACGGAAAA. It encodes CASSPGTEDGK. The whole CDR3 sequence reads CASSPGTEDGKLFF.

With respect to this clone: The CDR3 goes on 3 residues after the read ends, and that part is filled in from the germline J gene. The chain couples TRBV20-1 to TRBJ2-2; 9 bases align to TRBD2. After removal of 3 bases from V and 2 bases from J, the junction contained 4 bases not matched to a gene. Germline lookup yields CDR1 DFQATT and CDR2 SNEGSKA (reference sequence). The CDR3 sequence is 15 residues long. CDR3 bases read: TGCAGTGCTAGGGGGGGACTAGCAAACACCGGGGAG. As protein: CSARGGLANTGE. The full CDR3 is CSARGGLANTGELFF.

Concerning this clone: The sequence runs out 3 residues before the end of the CDR3; the remainder is reconstructed from the germline J gene. The chain couples TRBV5-1 to TRBJ2-7, with a weak D call TRBD1 (5 bases). CDR3 size: 14 residues. Germline CDR1 is SGHRS and CDR2 is YFSETQ. The V end was cut by 0 bases, the J end by 3 bases, with 10 bases between. The covered CDR3 bases are TGCGCCAGCAGCTTGGCGCAGGGCGGCTACGAG. Translating gives CASSLAQGGYE. The complete CDR3 sequence is CASSLAQGGYEQYF. The whole variable domain, filled in from reference TRBV5-1 and TRBJ2-7, reads KAGVTQTPRYLIKTRGQQVTLSCSPISGHRSVSWYQQTPGQGLQFLFEYFSETQRNKGNFPGRFSGRQFSNSRSEMNVSTLELGDSALYLCASSLAQGGYEQYFGPGTRLTVT.

For this clone: The CDR3 is cut off 3 residues early in the read; its end comes from the germline J gene. The chain carries TRBV19 and TRBJ1-1; tentative D call: TRBD1 (5 bases). The CDR3 extends over 12 amino acids. Germline values: CDR1 LNHDA, CDR2 SQIVND (reference sequence). The CDR3 DNA, read in part, is TGTGCCAGTAGTCGCGGGGGGGTCTCG. Its protein is CASSRGGVS. The CDR3 reads in full as CASSRGGVSAFF.

Notes on this clone: The read comes to an end 3 residues before the CDR3 does, leaving the germline J gene to fill in the end. V gene TRBV6-1 combines with J gene TRBJ2-3, with 7 bases fitting TRBD1. This CDR3 is 14 amino acids long. CDR1 and CDR2 (germline): MNHNS, SASEGT. The CDR3 is CASRERQGYQPQYF. The sequenced CDR3 bases are TGTGCCAGCAGAGAACGACAGGGCTATCAGCCG.

Concerning this clone: The observed sequence ends 3 residues before the CDR3 terminus, with the missing tail filled in from the germline J gene. This chain connects TRBV6-1 to TRBJ2-3; TRBD2 matches at 9 bases. The CDR3 is made up of 15 amino acids. Germline CDR1 is MNHNS and CDR2 is SASEGT. V was pared by 4 bases and J by 1 base, with 3 bases of the junction left unmatched. Incomplete CDR3 DNA: TGTGCCAGCAGTGGCCAGCGGGGGGGCACAGATACG. Protein: CASSGQRGGTDT. The CDR3 in full is CASSGQRGGTDTQYF.

On this clone: The CDR3 end is not reached by the read, which stops 3 residues before it; the germline J gene fills it in. The gene calls are TRBV7-6 and TRBJ1-1; no clear D gene. Germline values: CDR1 SGHVS, CDR2 FNYEAQ. CDR3 size: 12 residues. Between the trimmed V and J ends, which lost 5 bases and 3 bases, there was a span of 7 bases. This chain's CDR3 is CASSDYHTEAFF. The CDR3 DNA, read in part, is TGTGCCAGCAGCGACTACCACACTGAA.

CDR3 sequence reads: CASSQGLLETQYF. Incomplete CDR3 DNA: TGTGCCAGCAGCCAAGGTCTTCTTGAGACC. The chain carries TRBV14 and TRBJ2-5; D call uncertain. The read comes to an end 3 residues before the CDR3 does, leaving the germline J gene to fill in the end. Trimming left V 1 base short and J 5 bases short, with 8 bases between. The V gene's germline CDR1 is SGHDN and CDR2 FVKESK. The CDR3 is 13 residues long.

On this clone: The read terminates 3 residues ahead of where the CDR3 ends, so the germline J gene completes it. The chain recombines TRBV6-2 or TRBV6-3 with TRBJ2-3, with D perhaps matching TRBD1 (6 bases). The CDR3 sequence is 17 residues long. CDR1 and CDR2 from the germline V gene are MNHEY and SVGEGT. The CDR3 DNA, read in part, is TGTGCCAGCAGTCAGTCCCGACAGGTCCATAGCAATCAGCCG. Residues: CASSQSRQVHSNQP. The whole CDR3 region reads CASSQSRQVHSNQPQYF.

Concerning this clone: The read stops 3 residues short of the end of the CDR3; the missing end is completed from the germline J gene. The chain combines TRBV7-3 with TRBJ2-1, with TRBD2 identical over 8 bases. This CDR3 is 16 amino acids long. Germline assignment: CDR1 SGHTA and CDR2 FQGTGA. Trimming cost V 5 bases and J 3 bases; bases outside gene matches: 9. The CDR3 bases that were read are TGTGCCAGCAGCCCAACCTCCGGGACTAGCTACAATGAG. This sequence encodes CASSPTSGTSYNE. The entire CDR3 sequence reads CASSPTSGTSYNEQFF. Together with reference TRBV7-3 and TRBJ2-1, the CDR3 gives the full variable domain: GAGVSQTPSNKVTEKGKYVELRCDPISGHTALYWYRQSLGQGPEFLIYFQGTGAADDSGLPNDRFFAVRPEGSVSTLKIQRTERGDSAVYLCASSPTSGTSYNEQFFGPGTRLTVL.

Remarks on this clone: Read data end 3 residues before the CDR3 end; the end is taken from the germline J gene. The gene calls are TRBV29-1 and TRBJ2-7; no clear D gene. V was pared by 1 base and J by 0 bases, with 10 bases between. This CDR3 region has 14 residues. Germline V gives CDR1 SQVTM, CDR2 ANQGSEA. The CDR3 DNA, read in part, is TGCAGCGTTGAAGGGAAGCAGGCCTCCTACGAG. This encodes CSVEGKQASYE. In full, the CDR3 reads CSVEGKQASYEQYF.

For this clone: The read ends 3 residues before the CDR3 terminus; that terminus is restored from the germline J gene. This sequence joins TRBV29-1 and TRBJ2-5; 8 bases agree with TRBD2. The CDR3 runs to 12 residues. Germline CDR1 and CDR2: SQVTM and ANQGSEA. The V segment lost 6 bases and the J segment 5 bases; nucleotides outside the gene matches: 5. The sequenced part of the CDR3 DNA is TGCAGCGTCCGACGGGGGGGGGAGACC. It yields the protein CSVRRGGET. From start to end, the CDR3 is CSVRRGGETQYF.

A note on this clone: The CDR3 end lies 3 residues beyond the end of the read and is filled in from the germline J gene. V and J are TRBV10-2 and TRBJ2-7; 7 bases are a match to TRBD2. Germline-derived CDR1 and CDR2 are WSHSY and SAAADI. J gave up 1 base and V 2 bases, and 11 bases lay outside the gene matches. CDR3 length: 17 amino acids. CDR3 sequence reads: CASSERGGYRWSYEQYF. Incomplete CDR3 DNA: TGCGCCAGCAGTGAGAGGGGAGGGTACCGTTGGTCCTACGAG.

As for this clone: The read terminates 3 residues before the CDR3 end, so the remaining end is supplied by the germline J gene. The V and J genes are TRBV19 and TRBJ2-5; TRBD1 matches 7 bases. The CDR3 is 15 residues long. The V and J ends lost 10 bases and 2 bases, in that order; junction bases with no gene match: 13. From germline, CDR1 is LNHDA and CDR2 SQIVND (reference sequence). The CDR3 loop reads CATASTGYGQETQYF. CDR3 DNA, as far as it was read: TGTGCCACCGCTTCGACAGGGTATGGGCAAGAGACC.

Remarks on this clone: The CDR3 extends 3 residues past the end of the read, so its final part is completed from the germline J gene. The chain employs TRBV13 and TRBJ2-7, with 13 bases lining up with TRBD2. This CDR3 spans 16 amino acids. Germline CDR1 PRHDT, CDR2 FYEKMQ (reference sequence). The J segment lost 3 bases and the V segment lost 10 bases, leaving 12 bases of the junction unmatched. This CDR3 is CATALQLAGGHYEQYF. The part of the CDR3 DNA that was read is TGTGCCACCGCGCTCCAACTAGCGGGGGGGCACTACGAG.

Details on this clone: The CDR3 extends 3 residues past the end of the read, so its final part is completed from the germline J gene. The chain uses TRBV18 and TRBJ2-3; D is possibly TRBD1 (6 bases). Germline values: CDR1 KGHSH, CDR2 LQKENI. The CDR3 extends over 14 amino acids. The CDR3 here is CASSPTGPGQPQYF. CDR3 DNA (partial): TGTGCCAGCTCACCTACAGGGCCCGGGCAGCCG.

Notes on this clone: The read terminates 3 residues ahead of where the CDR3 ends, so the germline J gene completes it. This sequence joins TRBV19 and TRBJ2-5, with TRBD2 matching over 9 bases. Looked up from germline, CDR1 is LNHDA and CDR2 is SQIVND (reference sequence). This CDR3 comprises 16 residues. V shed 5 bases and J 1 base; nucleotides not matched to a gene: 8. The CDR3 DNA, read in part, is TGTGCCAGTAGTGAGGGCGCGGGGGGGTTCCAAGAGACC. As protein: CASSEGAGGFQET. The whole CDR3 protein reads CASSEGAGGFQETQYF. The complete variable domain, with remaining parts taken from reference TRBV19 and TRBJ2-5, reads DGGITQSPKYLFRKEGQNVTLSCEQNLNHDAMYWYRQDPGQGLRLIYYSQIVNDFQKGDIAEGYSVSREKKESFPLTVTSAQKNPTAFYLCASSEGAGGFQETQYFGPGTRLLVL.

About this clone itself: Coverage ceases 3 residues before the CDR3 finishes, and the germline J gene fills in the end. This sequence joins TRBV5-1 and TRBJ2-6, with 11 bases fitting TRBD2. CDR3 length equals 18 residues. The J segment lost 0 bases and the V segment lost 4 bases, leaving 6 bases of the junction unmatched. The germline V gene encodes CDR1 SGHRS and CDR2 YFSETQ. CDR3 bases read: TGCGCCAGCAGCCCGGGACTAGCGGAAACCTCTGGGGCCAACGTC. Its protein product is CASSPGLAETSGANV. In full, the CDR3 reads CASSPGLAETSGANVLTF. The whole variable domain, remainder taken from reference TRBV5-1 and TRBJ2-6, is KAGVTQTPRYLIKTRGQQVTLSCSPISGHRSVSWYQQTPGQGLQFLFEYFSETQRNKGNFPGRFSGRQFSNSRSEMNVSTLELGDSALYLCASSPGLAETSGANVLTFGAGSRLTVL.

Turning to this clone: An end of the junction differs from the germline gene, which may be a read error. The missing CDR3 end, 3 residues past where the read stops, is filled in from the germline J gene. The same CDR3 also results from other DNA sequences found in this sample. The chain is built from TRBV18 and TRBJ1-3, with D maybe TRBD1 (6 bases). Germline V CDR1 and CDR2: KGHSH, LQKENI. The CDR3 runs to 17 residues. The sequenced CDR3 bases are TGTGCCAGCTCACCAACCGAAGGGGCAGGGGCTGGAAACACG. It encodes CASSPTEGAGAGNT. The entire CDR3 sequence reads CASSPTEGAGAGNTIYF.

Comment on this clone: The CDR3 is cut off 3 residues early in the read; its end comes from the germline J gene. This sequence joins TRBV5-1 and TRBJ2-4; 7 bases line up with TRBD2. Germline values: CDR1 SGHRS, CDR2 YFSETQ. This CDR3 is built from 15 residues. The CDR3 is CASSLVGLADYGQYF. The CDR3 bases that were read are TGCGCCAGCAGCTTGGTAGGTCTAGCGGATTATGGT. Drawing the rest from reference TRBV5-1 and TRBJ2-4, the complete variable domain is KAGVTQTPRYLIKTRGQQVTLSCSPISGHRSVSWYQQTPGQGLQFLFEYFSETQRNKGNFPGRFSGRQFSNSRSEMNVSTLELGDSALYLCASSLVGLADYGQYFGAGTRLSVL.

Worth noting for this clone: The read ends 3 residues before the CDR3 terminus; that terminus is restored from the germline J gene. V and J are TRBV20-1 and TRBJ2-4; 7 positions agree with TRBD1. This CDR3 spans 12 amino acids. Germline V gene lookup returns CDR1 DFQATT and CDR2 SNEGSKA (reference sequence). After removal of 4 bases from V and 8 bases from J, the junction contained 5 bases not matched to a gene. The part of the CDR3 DNA that was read is TGCAGTGCTAACAGGGGACGGGACATT. Protein: CSANRGRDI. The CDR3 in its entirety is CSANRGRDIQYF.

For this clone: The germline gene is not matched at one end of the junction; a read error may be the cause. The sequenced fragment ends 3 residues before the CDR3 boundary, so the rest is inferred from the germline J gene. The V gene is TRBV7-8, the J gene TRBJ1-2, with a tentative D call TRBD1 (5 bases). Germline V CDR1 and CDR2: SGHVS, FQNEAQ. This CDR3 is 17 amino acids long. CDR3 amino acids: CAGSPISPTDPNYGYTF. CDR3 bases read: TGTGCCGGCAGCCCCATTAGCCCGACAGACCCTAACTATGGC.